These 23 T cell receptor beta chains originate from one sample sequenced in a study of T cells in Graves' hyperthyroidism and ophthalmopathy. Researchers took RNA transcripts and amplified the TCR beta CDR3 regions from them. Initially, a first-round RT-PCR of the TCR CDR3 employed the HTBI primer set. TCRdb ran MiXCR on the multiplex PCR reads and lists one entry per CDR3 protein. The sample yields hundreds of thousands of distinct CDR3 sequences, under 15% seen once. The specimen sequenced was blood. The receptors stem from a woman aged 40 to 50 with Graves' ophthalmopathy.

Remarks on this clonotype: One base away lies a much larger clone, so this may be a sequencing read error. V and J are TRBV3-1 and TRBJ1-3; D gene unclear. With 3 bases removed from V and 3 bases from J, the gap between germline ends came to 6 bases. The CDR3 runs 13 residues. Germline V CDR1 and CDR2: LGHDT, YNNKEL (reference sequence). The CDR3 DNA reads TGTGCCAGCAGCCAGGACGGTGGAAACACCATATATTTT. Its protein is CASSQDGGNTIYF.

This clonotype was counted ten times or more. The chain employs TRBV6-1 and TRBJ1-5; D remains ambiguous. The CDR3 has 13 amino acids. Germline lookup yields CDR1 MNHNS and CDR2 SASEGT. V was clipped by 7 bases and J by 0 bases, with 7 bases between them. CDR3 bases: TGTGCCAGCAAGGAAAATAGCAATCAGCCCCAGCATTTT. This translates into CASKENSNQPQHF.

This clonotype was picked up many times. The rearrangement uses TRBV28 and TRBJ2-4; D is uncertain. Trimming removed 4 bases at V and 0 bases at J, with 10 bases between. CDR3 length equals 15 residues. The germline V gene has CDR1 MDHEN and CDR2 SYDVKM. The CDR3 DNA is TGTGCCAGCAGTTCGTCCCATCTAGCCAAAAACATTCAGTACTTC. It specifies CASSSSHLAKNIQYF.

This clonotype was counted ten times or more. This CDR3 is CASSTGLNSPLHF. In DNA, the CDR3 is TGTGCCAGCAGCACAGGACTGAATTCACCCCTCCACTTT. This chain uses TRBV11-2 with TRBJ1-6, with D perhaps matching TRBD1 (5 bases). The length of the CDR3 is 13 residues. V lost 5 bases and J 7 bases, leaving 9 bases between the germline ends. Germline V lookup: CDR1 SGHAT, CDR2 FQNNGV.

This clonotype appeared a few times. CDR3 sequence: CSVEGGQSSYEQYF. CDR3 DNA sequence: TGCAGCGTTGAAGGAGGACAGAGCTCCTACGAGCAGTACTTC. The chain is built from TRBV29-1 and TRBJ2-7, with D perhaps matching TRBD1 (6 bases). The CDR3 is 14 amino acids. CDR1 and CDR2 from the germline V gene are SQVTM and ANQGSEA. Trimming removed 1 base at V and 0 bases at J, with 10 bases between.

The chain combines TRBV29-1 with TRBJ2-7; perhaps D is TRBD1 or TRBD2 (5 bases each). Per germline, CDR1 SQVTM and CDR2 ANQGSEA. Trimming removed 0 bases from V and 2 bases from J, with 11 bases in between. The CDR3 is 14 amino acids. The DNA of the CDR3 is TGCAGCGTTGAAGATGAGGGGCTAACCTACGAGCAGTACTTC. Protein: CSVEDEGLTYEQYF.

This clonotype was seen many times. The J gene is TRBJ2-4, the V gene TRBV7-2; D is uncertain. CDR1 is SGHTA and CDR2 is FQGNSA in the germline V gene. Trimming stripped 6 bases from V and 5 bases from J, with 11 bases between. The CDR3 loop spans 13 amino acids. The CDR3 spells CASRGVNENIQYF. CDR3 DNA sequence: TGTGCCAGCAGGGGTGTTAATGAAAACATTCAGTACTTC.

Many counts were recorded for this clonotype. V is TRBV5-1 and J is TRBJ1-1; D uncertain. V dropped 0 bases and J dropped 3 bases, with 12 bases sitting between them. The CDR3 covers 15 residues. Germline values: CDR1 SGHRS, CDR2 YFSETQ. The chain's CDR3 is CASSLGFQSDTEAFF. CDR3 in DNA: TGCGCCAGCAGCTTGGGGTTCCAGTCCGACACTGAAGCTTTCTTT.

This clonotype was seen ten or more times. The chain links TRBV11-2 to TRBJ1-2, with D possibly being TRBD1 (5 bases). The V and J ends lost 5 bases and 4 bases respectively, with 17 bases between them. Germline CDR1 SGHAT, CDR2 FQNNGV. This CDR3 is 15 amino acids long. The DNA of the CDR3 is TGTGCCAGCAGCAGGGGCCAGGGACGGGGCTATGGCTACACCTTC. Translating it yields CASSRGQGRGYGYTF.

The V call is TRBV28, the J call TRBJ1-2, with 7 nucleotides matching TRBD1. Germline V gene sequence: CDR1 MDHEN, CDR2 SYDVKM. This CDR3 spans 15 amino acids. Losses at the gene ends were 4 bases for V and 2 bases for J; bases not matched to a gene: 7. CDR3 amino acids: CASSSWTGSNYGYTF. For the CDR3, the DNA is TGTGCCAGCAGTTCCTGGACAGGTTCGAACTATGGCTACACCTTC.

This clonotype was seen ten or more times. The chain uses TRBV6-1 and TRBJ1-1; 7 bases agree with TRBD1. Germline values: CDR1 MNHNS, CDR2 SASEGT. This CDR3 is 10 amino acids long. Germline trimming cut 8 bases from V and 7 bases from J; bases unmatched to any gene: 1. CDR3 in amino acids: CASGDSEAFF. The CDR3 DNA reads TGTGCCAGCGGGGACAGTGAAGCTTTCTTT.

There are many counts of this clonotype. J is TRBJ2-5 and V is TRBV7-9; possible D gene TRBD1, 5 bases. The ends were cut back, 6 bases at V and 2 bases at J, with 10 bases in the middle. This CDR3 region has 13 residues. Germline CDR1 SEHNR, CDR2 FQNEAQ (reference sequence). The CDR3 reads CASRSTEQETQYF. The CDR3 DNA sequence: TGTGCCAGCAGGTCGACAGAACAAGAGACCCAGTACTTC.

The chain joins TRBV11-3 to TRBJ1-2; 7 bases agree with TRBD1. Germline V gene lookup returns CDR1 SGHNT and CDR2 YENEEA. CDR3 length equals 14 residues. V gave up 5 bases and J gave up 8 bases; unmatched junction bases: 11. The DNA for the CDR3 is TGTGCCAGCAGCCCCGGGACAGCCTTCGGGGGCTACACCTTC. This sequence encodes CASSPGTAFGGYTF.

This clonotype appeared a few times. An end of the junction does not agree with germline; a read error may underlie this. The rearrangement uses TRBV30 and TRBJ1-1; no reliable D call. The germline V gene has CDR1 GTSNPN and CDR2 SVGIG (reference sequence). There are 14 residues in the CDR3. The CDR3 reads CAWRSYSRNTGAFF. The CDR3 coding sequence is TGTGCCTGGAGGTCTTACAGCCGGAACACTGGAGCTTTCTTT.

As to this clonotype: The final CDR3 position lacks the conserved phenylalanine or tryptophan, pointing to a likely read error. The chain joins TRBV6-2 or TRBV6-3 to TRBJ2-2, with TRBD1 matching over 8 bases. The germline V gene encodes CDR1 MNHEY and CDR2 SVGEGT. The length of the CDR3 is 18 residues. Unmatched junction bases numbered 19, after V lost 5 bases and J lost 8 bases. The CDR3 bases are TGTGCCAGCAGTACCCAGCGGCCCGGGACAGGTGGATCAGGGGAGCTGTTTTCT. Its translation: CASSTQRPGTGGSGELFS.

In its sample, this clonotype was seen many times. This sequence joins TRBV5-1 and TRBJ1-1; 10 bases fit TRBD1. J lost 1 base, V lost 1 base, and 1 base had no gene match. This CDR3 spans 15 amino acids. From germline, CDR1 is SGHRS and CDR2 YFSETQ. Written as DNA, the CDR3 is TGCGCCAGCAGCTTGCGGACAGGGGGGAACACTGAAGCTTTCTTT. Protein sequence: CASSLRTGGNTEAFF.

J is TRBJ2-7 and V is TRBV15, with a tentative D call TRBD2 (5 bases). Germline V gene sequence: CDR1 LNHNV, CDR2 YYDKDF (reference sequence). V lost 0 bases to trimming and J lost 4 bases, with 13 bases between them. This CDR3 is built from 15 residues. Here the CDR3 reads CATSRDSDYQYEQYF. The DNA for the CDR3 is TGTGCCACCAGCAGAGACTCTGACTACCAATACGAGCAGTACTTC.

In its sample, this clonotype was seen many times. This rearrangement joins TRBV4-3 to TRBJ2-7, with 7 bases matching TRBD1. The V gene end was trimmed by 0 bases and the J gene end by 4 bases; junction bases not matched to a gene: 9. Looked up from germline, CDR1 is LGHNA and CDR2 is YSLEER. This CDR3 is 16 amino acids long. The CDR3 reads CASSQEVRQGVYEQYF. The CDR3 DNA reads TGCGCCAGCAGCCAAGAGGTTCGGCAGGGGGTATACGAGCAGTACTTC.

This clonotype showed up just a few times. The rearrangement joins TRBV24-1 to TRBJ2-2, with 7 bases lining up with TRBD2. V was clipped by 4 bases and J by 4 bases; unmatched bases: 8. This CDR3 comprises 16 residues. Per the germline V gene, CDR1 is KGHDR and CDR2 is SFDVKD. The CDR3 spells CATSDSTSVGTGELFF. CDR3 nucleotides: TGTGCCACCAGTGACTCAACTAGCGTCGGCACCGGGGAGCTGTTTTTT.

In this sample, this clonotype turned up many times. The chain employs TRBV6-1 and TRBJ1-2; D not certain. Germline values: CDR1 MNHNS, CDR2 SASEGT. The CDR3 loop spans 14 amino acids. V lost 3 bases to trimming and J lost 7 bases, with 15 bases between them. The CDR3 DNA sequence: TGTGCCAGCAGTGACAGGCCCCGTATTAGTGGCTACACCTTC. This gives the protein CASSDRPRISGYTF.

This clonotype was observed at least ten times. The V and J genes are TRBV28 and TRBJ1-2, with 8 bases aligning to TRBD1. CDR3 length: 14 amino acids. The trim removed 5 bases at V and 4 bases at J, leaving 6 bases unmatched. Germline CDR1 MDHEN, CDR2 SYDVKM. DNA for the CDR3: TGTGCCAGCAGTCCTGGGGACAGGATCTATGGCTACACCTTC. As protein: CASSPGDRIYGYTF.

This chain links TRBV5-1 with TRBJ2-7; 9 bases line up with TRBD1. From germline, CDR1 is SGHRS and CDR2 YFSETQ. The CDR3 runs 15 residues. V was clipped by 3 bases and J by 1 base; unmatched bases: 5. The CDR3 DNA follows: TGCGCCAGCAGCTCACAGGGGGCCCTATCCTACGAGCAGTACTTC. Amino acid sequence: CASSSQGALSYEQYF.

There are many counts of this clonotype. The CDR3, as DNA: TGTGCCAGCAGTCAATCGACAGATTTGAACACTGAAGCTTTCTTT. Its protein is CASSQSTDLNTEAFF. This rearrangement joins TRBV6-5 to TRBJ1-1; tentative D call: TRBD1 (5 bases). Trimming cost V 5 bases and J 0 bases, with 13 bases left between them. Germline V CDR1 and CDR2: MNHEY, SVGAGI. The CDR3 totals 15 residues.